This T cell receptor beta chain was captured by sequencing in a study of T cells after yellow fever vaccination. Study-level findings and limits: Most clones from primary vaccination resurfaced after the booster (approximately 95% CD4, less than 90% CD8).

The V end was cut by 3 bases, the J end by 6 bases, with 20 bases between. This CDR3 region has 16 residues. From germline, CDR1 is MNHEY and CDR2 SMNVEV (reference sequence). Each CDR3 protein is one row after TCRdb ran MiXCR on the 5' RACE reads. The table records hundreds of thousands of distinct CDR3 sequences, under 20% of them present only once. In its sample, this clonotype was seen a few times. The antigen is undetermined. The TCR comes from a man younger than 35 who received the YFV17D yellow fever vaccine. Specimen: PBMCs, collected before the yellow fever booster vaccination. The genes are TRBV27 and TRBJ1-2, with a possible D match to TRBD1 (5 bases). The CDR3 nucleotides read TGTGCCAGCAGTTTCATTGGGGGGAGGGTCATAAATGGCTACACCTTC. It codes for CASSFIGGRVINGYTF.